Listed below are T cell receptor beta chains from one sample, sequenced in a study of control samples from healthy donors and cancer patients. Sequencing was performed with immunoSEQ multiplex PCR; in TCRdb, only in-frame clones are kept and a portion is missing. Here the sample spans around 150,000 clones, 85% to 90% being singletons. Sequenced material: blood. The receptor source for this set is a man aged 25 to 40 in good health. The CDR3 runs from the conserved cysteine through the conserved F or W. The D gene is left open where the match is weak. Expanded clones get a size class; other rows say once, few or many, or leave the size out.

clone_size | d_call | j_call | v_call | cdr3_nt | cdr3_aa
- | - | TRBJ2-1 | TRBV24-1 | TGTGCCACCAGTGATGGCCCCTACAATGAGCAGTTCTTC | CATSDGPYNEQFF
- | - | TRBJ2-3 | TRBV9 | TGTGCCAGCAGCGTGGCGGGGAACACAGATACGCAGTATTTT | CASSVAGNTDTQYF
- | TRBD1 | TRBJ1-5 | TRBV19 | TGTGCCAGTAGTAAGGGGACAGACATTCTCAATCAGCCCCAGCATTTT | CASSKGTDILNQPQHF
- | TRBD1 | TRBJ2-5 | TRBV28 | TGTGCCAGCACCCAACAGGGGGCAGGGGAGACCCAGTACTTC | CASTQQGAGETQYF
- | TRBD2 | TRBJ2-1 | TRBV6-5 | TGTGCCTCTTTAGCGGGCTCCTACAATGAGCAGTTCTTC | CASLAGSYNEQFF
- | - | TRBJ2-3 | TRBV7-3 | TGTGCCAGCAGCTCACCGTCGAGGACAGATACGCAGTATTTT | CASSSPSRTDTQYF
- | - | TRBJ1-2 | TRBV9 | TGTGCCAGCAGCGTAGCTACAGGGCTGATAAACTATGGCTACACCTTC | CASSVATGLINYGYTF
once | TRBD2 | TRBJ2-7 | TRBV5-1 | TGCGCCAGCAGCCAACCTCCCGCGGGGGGCAATGCCTACGAGCAGTACTTC | CASSQPPAGGNAYEQYF
few | - | TRBJ1-1 | TRBV7-9 | TGTGCCAGCAGCTTAGGCCTGGGGGGGAAGGCCACTGAAGCTTTCTTT | CASSLGLGGKATEAFF
- | - | TRBJ1-1 | TRBV15 | TGTGCCACCAGCATCCGTAGGGGGGGCACTGAAGCTTTCTTT | CATSIRRGGTEAFF
few | TRBD1 | TRBJ1-6 | TRBV28 | TGTGCCAGCACCGAGGCGTCGACAGGGGATAGCTCCTATAATTCACCCCTCCACTTT | CASTEASTGDSSYNSPLHF
- | - | TRBJ2-6 | TRBV2 | TGTGCCAGCAGCCCGGACAGGGCCAACGTCCTGACTTTC | CASSPDRANVLTF
- | - | TRBJ1-4 | TRBV5-1 | TGCGCCAGCAGCCTGGGGGACATTGAGTGGAAACTGTTTTTT | CASSLGDIEWKLFF
- | - | TRBJ1-4 | TRBV5-1 | TGCGCCAGCAGCTTGGAAGCCCACCCAACTAATGAAAAACTGTTTTTT | CASSLEAHPTNEKLFF
- | TRBD2 | TRBJ2-7 | TRBV7-9 | TGTGCCAGCAGCTTTGAAGCGGGATCCTACTACGAGCAGTACTTC | CASSFEAGSYYEQYF
- | - | TRBJ1-6 | TRBV19 | TGTGCCAGTAGTTCCAGCAAGCCACCCCTCCACTTT | CASSSSKPPLHF
- | TRBD2 | TRBJ2-1 | TRBV6-5 | TGTGCCAGCAGTTACTCCCCTAGCGGGAGTGATGAGCAGTTCTTC | CASSYSPSGSDEQFF
- | - | TRBJ1-4 | TRBV7-8 | TGTGCCAGCAGCTTAATGTCTGGTGAAAAACTGTTTTTT | CASSLMSGEKLFF
- | - | TRBJ1-1 | TRBV5-1 | TGCGCCAGCAGCCAAACCCTTGGACAGAACACTGAAGCTTTCTTT | CASSQTLGQNTEAFF
- | - | TRBJ2-7 | TRBV9 | TGTGCCAGCAGCGTAGGGGGGCGGGCAGACGAGCAGTACTTC | CASSVGGRADEQYF
once | - | TRBJ2-5 | TRBV21-1 | TGTGCCAGCAGCCCGGACAGGGCGCAAGAGACCCAGTACTTC | CASSPDRAQETQYF
- | - | TRBJ1-6 | TRBV7-2 | TGTGCCAGCAGCTTTCTACAGTTGAATTCACCCCTCCACTTT | CASSFLQLNSPLHF
- | - | TRBJ2-3 | TRBV20-1 | TGCAGTGCCCCCTCGACAGATACGCAGTATTTT | CSAPSTDTQYF
- | - | TRBJ1-2 | TRBV7-9 | TGTGCCAGCCGGCAACCCCCGGGGAGCGGCTACACCTTC | CASRQPPGSGYTF
- | - | TRBJ1-5 | TRBV6-5 | TGTGCCAGCGGTCGTTATCAGCCCCAGCATTTT | CASGRYQPQHF
- | - | TRBJ2-7 | TRBV3-1/TRBV3-2 | TGTGCCAGCAGCCAAGGTCCGAACTCCTACGAGCAGTACTTC | CASSQGPNSYEQYF
- | - | TRBJ2-7 | TRBV29-1 | TGCAGCGCTTCGCTGTACGGCGCAAAAAAGGAGCAGTACTTC | CSASLYGAKKEQYF